This TCR beta chain was profiled in a study of T cells in Graves' hyperthyroidism and ophthalmopathy. The length of the CDR3 is 17 residues. Germline trimming cut 5 bases from V and 3 bases from J; bases unmatched to any gene: 13. From germline, CDR1 is SEHNR and CDR2 FQNEAQ (reference sequence). RNA transcripts served as the template for amplifying TCR beta CDR3 regions. RT-PCR in the first round (using the HTBI primer set) targeted the TCR CDR3. Each CDR3 protein gets one entry after TCRdb re-called the multiplex PCR reads with MiXCR. Here the sample spans 400,000 or so distinct CDR3 sequences, roughly 13% being singletons.

The source material was blood. The chain links TRBV7-9 to TRBJ2-7; TRBD2 matches at 10 bases. This receptor was identified in a man between 45 and 60 years old with Graves' ophthalmopathy. The CDR3: CASSIPKASGRHYEQYF. Here the CDR3 DNA reads TGTGCCAGCAGCATACCCAAGGCTAGCGGGAGACACTACGAGCAGTACTTC.